This T cell receptor (beta chain) was captured by sequencing in a study of CD8 T cells in Susac syndrome (dated by TCRdb to the late 2010s). In terms of the full investigation: Whether CD8+ T cell activation and differentiation in Susac syndrome was antigen driven was tested using repertoire sequencing.

Peripheral blood CD8+ and CD4+ T cells from healthy donors, Susac syndrome patients and multiple sclerosis patients were profiled using high-throughput TCR beta sequencing. Multiple sclerosis controls were treatment-naive patients with stable or active relapsing-remitting disease fulfilling revised McDonald criteria. Bulk CD8+ and CD4+ T cells were purified by magnetic negative isolation, while CD8+ TEMRA cells were enriched using FACS. Blood was collected in EDTA tubes and processed within 24 hours, with PBMCs isolated through density gradient centrifugation. PBMCs intended for TCR sequencing were cryopreserved in liquid nitrogen and thawed later in a water bath at 37 degrees C. The sorted or isolated CD4+, CD8+ and CD8+ TEMRA cells had a purity of 90% or higher. Comments on this clonotype: There is no known antigen for this receptor. Base qualities are missing; no much larger clone stands one base away.

The research as a whole found: The number of individuals in the TCR sequencing and HLA analysis was acknowledged as relatively small.

Via the germline V gene (reference sequence), CDR1 is SGHNT and CDR2 YYREEE. The CDR3 contains 13 residues, cysteine and phenylalanine counted. Just the 39-base CDR3 DNA is kept, in frame starting at base 1. V and J lose 7 bases and 1 base, and a span of 12 bases separates them. RNA was extracted using the RNeasy kit, and roughly 0.5 to 1 microgram was reverse transcribed with random hexamers. The immunoSEQ multiplex PCR assay, covering 54 Vbeta and 13 Jbeta segments, was used to amplify TCR beta CDR3 regions. PCR amplification bias was corrected using a synthetic template baseline for primer optimization and computational correction. Per the original workflow: Reads were assigned to V, D and J genes according to IMGT and analyzed in immunoSEQ Analyzer, with only productive sequences retained. Clonality was computed as one minus Shannon entropy normalized by log2 of the number of productive unique sequences. For each patient and control, public and private clones were evaluated within the 100 most prevalent clones. Susac-specific clones were defined as absent from healthy and MS cohorts, around 980 published viral clones and other ImmuneACCESS disease sequences. The raw public reads went through TCRdb reprocessing: fastp at Q25, MiXCR clone calling, in-frame beta chains kept. Entries are consolidated by CDR3 protein sequence, retaining the most common genes and DNA. The authors' filters were not applied to this entry. The table for this sample lists 160,000 or so distinct CDR3 sequences; approximately 94% of them were counted only once. The biggest ten clones account for about 0.086% of the sample.

This receptor was obtained from a human donor with multiple sclerosis. The chain is assembled from TRBV5-4 and TRBJ2-7; the D gene is perhaps TRBD1, on 6 matching bases. Sequencing used CD4+ T cells from PBMCs. Here is the DNA: TGTGCCAGCTCAGGGGAACCTTCCTACGAGCAGTACTTC. Its translation is CASSGEPSYEQYF.